This TCR beta chain was identified in a study of cytomegalovirus exposure and HLA in healthy donors. General study points: Solely CMV serostatus was available to characterize immune exposure. From TCR beta sequences, most subjects' HLA-A and HLA-B alleles were reportedly predicted accurately. The study dropped some indistinguishable V segments, TRBV6-2 and TRBV6-3 among them.

This CDR3 is built from 14 residues. CDR1 is MNHEY, CDR2 SMNVEV, per germline (reference sequence). Each donor's status was that of a healthy bone marrow donor. On this clone: Its specificity is not known.

The study ran its PCR with 60 Vbeta and 13 Jbeta primers. The repertoire was sequenced with immunoSEQ multiplex PCR; TCRdb's copy has only in-frame clones and lacks some. The sample carries roughly 130,000 clones, 75% to 85% recorded once. The specimen sequenced was PBMCs. The receptor was derived from a male donor in good health and CMV-seropositive. The chain couples TRBV27 to TRBJ2-5; D perhaps matches TRBD2 (5 bases). The J call is doubtful: the DNA matches TRBJ2-7 better. CDR3 region: CASSNGRGIDEQYF. Written as DNA, the CDR3 is TGTGCCAGCAGCAACGGTCGGGGAATCGACGAGCAGTACTTC.